The clone carrying this T cell receptor (beta chain) was observed at least ten times. Antigen specificity is unknown. This sample is drawn from a study of blood T cells in healthy people across ages. Germline CDR1 SQVTM, CDR2 ANQGSEA. The CDR3 has 16 amino acids. The V and J ends lost 0 bases and 0 bases respectively, with 15 bases between them. Primed by a sample-barcoded 5' primer and a J-beta primer mix, a second PCR proceeded for about 6 to 11 cycles. A template-switch adaptor that had 12 random nucleotides put a tag on each cDNA molecule. CDR3-containing paired-end reads numbering at least 2.5 million came from each sample. TCRdb analysed the 5' RACE reads with MiXCR anew, one entry per CDR3 protein. Of about 1.6 million distinct CDR3 sequences listed, roughly a third are singletons. Broader study findings: Diversity of TCR beta correlated strongly with naive T cell percentage.

The receptor's source is a woman aged 25 to 39 in good health. The chain carries TRBV29-1 and TRBJ2-7; no firm D call. The source material was blood. The CDR3 DNA reads as TGCAGCGTTGAAGACAGCCGACCTGGTAGCTCCTACGAGCAGTACTTC. Amino acids: CSVEDSRPGSSYEQYF.